This T cell receptor beta chain was obtained from a study of cytomegalovirus exposure and HLA in healthy donors. Study-wide background: Researchers found that 81% of over 350 genotyped donors fell within the Caucasian-associated ancestry cluster.

Comment on this clone: Its antigen is currently unknown.

Study-wide results and caveats: TCR beta chains associated with HLA were, in a later analysis, more clonally expanded than equally common others. Investigators reported 150 to 200 TCR beta chains as tied to cytomegalovirus. Reportedly, cytomegalovirus status was diagnosed with high sensitivity and specificity.

The PCR made use of 60 Vbeta and 13 Jbeta primers. Clones were read by immunoSEQ multiplex PCR, and TCRdb kept only the in-frame ones, dropping some. The sample yields approximately 170,000 clones, roughly 67% seen once. The sample taken for sequencing was PBMCs. This clonotype originated in a woman between 18 and 29 years old in good health and CMV-seropositive.

The CDR3 sequence is CARRTGSSNYGYTF. CDR3 in DNA: TGTGCCAGAAGGACAGGGTCATCTAACTATGGCTACACCTTC. The gene calls are TRBV5-3 and TRBJ1-2; TRBD1 aligns across 7 bases. TRBV5-3 is annotated as an ORF whose role is uncertain. CDR3 length: 14 amino acids. J lost 0 bases, V lost 5 bases, and 4 bases had no gene match.